A selection of T cell receptor beta chains follows, all from one sample in a study of T cell responses to AZD1222 COVID-19 vaccine. TCRdb keeps only in-frame clones here, not all; method: immunoSEQ multiplex PCR. The sample holds 90,000 to 120,000 clones, nearly 90% seen once. This specimen was peripheral blood, taken 28 days after the second AZD1222 dose. The source is an adult who received the AZD1222 COVID-19 vaccine. Both conserved end residues are part of each CDR3. A D gene is named only where the DNA matches it firmly. The size of a clone is reported for some rows only, either as once, few or many, or as a class for expanded clones.

cdr3_length	clone_size	d_call	v_call	j_call	cdr3_nt	cdr3_aa
15	-	TRBD1	TRBV19	TRBJ2-1	TGTGCCAGTAGTCCGACGACAGGGGTTGGGAATGAGCAGTTCTTC	CASSPTTGVGNEQFF
13	-	TRBD1	TRBV12-3/TRBV12-4	TRBJ1-1	TGTGCCAGCAGGCGACAGGGCGGCACTGAAGCTTTCTTT	CASRRQGGTEAFF
13	-	-	TRBV21-1	TRBJ2-5	TGTGCCAGCAGACTAGGGGTACAAGAGACCCAGTACTTC	CASRLGVQETQYF
14	-	-	TRBV18	TRBJ2-5	TGTGCCAGCTCACCACCGGCCACACAAGAGACCCAGTACTTC	CASSPPATQETQYF
14	-	-	TRBV11-2	TRBJ1-6	TGTGCCAGCAGCTTAGATCTACTGAATTCACCCCTCCACTTT	CASSLDLLNSPLHF
15	-	-	TRBV15	TRBJ1-5	TGTGCCACCAGCAGACGCGGGGAGTTATTGGGGCCCCAGCATTTT	CATSRRGELLGPQHF
14	-	-	TRBV5-1	TRBJ1-6	TGCGCCAGCAGCTTGGTGGGAATAAATTCACCCCTCCACTTT	CASSLVGINSPLHF
13	-	TRBD1	TRBV18	TRBJ1-1	TGTGCCAGCGCCAGGGGGGAAAACACTGAAGCTTTCTTT	CASARGENTEAFF
13	-	TRBD2	TRBV27	TRBJ2-5	TGTGCCAGCAGATGGACTAGCGGGGCGACCCAGTACTTC	CASRWTSGATQYF
15	-	-	TRBV7-2	TRBJ1-2	TGTGCCAGCAGCTTAGATCGGATTTCAAGCTATGGCTACACCTTC	CASSLDRISSYGYTF
15	-	TRBD2	TRBV13	TRBJ2-3	TGTGCCAGCGGCGGAGCACTAGCGGGAACAGATACGCAGTATTTT	CASGGALAGTDTQYF
16	-	TRBD1	TRBV7-8	TRBJ1-5	TGTGCCAGCAGCTCCCGGACAGGGGGAAACAATCAGCCCCAGCATTTT	CASSSRTGGNNQPQHF
15	once	-	TRBV7-2	TRBJ2-6	TGTGCCAGCAGCTTAGAGTTCTCTGGGGCCAACGTCCTGACTTTC	CASSLEFSGANVLTF
13	-	-	TRBV6-5	TRBJ2-7	TGTGCCAGCAGCCCAGACAGTACCTACGAGCAGTACTTC	CASSPDSTYEQYF
16	-	-	TRBV24-1	TRBJ1-5	TGTGCCACCAGTGATTGGGACGGGGATCAAGATCAGCCCCAGCATTTT	CATSDWDGDQDQPQHF
14	once	-	TRBV6-5	TRBJ2-3	TGTGCCACAACCCCCGGGACGGCGGGAGATACGCAGTATTTT	CATTPGTAGDTQYF
12	few	-	TRBV5-6	TRBJ1-2	TGTGCCAGCAGCCCACAGGGAATTGGCTACACCTTC	CASSPQGIGYTF
11	few	-	TRBV13	TRBJ2-7	TGTGCCAGCAGCTCCACCTACGAGCAGTACTTC	CASSSTYEQYF
17	-	-	TRBV4-3	TRBJ1-6	TGCGCCAGCAGCCAAGCGGCGGGGGGCCCCTATAATTCACCCCTCCACTTT	CASSQAAGGPYNSPLHF
15	-	-	TRBV11-2	TRBJ1-2	TGTGCCAGCAGTTACACCGGCAGATCCGATAGCGGCTACACCTTC	CASSYTGRSDSGYTF
16	-	-	TRBV4-2	TRBJ2-1	TGTGCCAGCAGCCAAGCAGGCCGGGCGGACCACAATGAGCAGTTCTTC	CASSQAGRADHNEQFF
15	-	TRBD1	TRBV27	TRBJ2-7	TGTGCCAGCACGAGGGGACAGGGAGGAGCCTACGAGCAGTACTTC	CASTRGQGGAYEQYF
18	-	-	TRBV4-1	TRBJ2-1	TGCGCCAGCAGCCAAGAGCCCCCAGTTGCTAGCTCCTACAATGAGCAGTTCTTC	CASSQEPPVASSYNEQFF
15	-	TRBD1	TRBV6-5	TRBJ1-5	TGTGCCAGCAGCCTGACAGGGGTTAGCAATCAGCCCCAGCATTTT	CASSLTGVSNQPQHF
14	-	-	TRBV4-2	TRBJ2-1	TGTGCCAGCAGAACGGACATCCAAAGCAATGAGCAGTTCTTC	CASRTDIQSNEQFF
14	-	-	TRBV5-1	TRBJ2-7	TGCGCCAGCAGCCCCGGGACCGCAAGCTACGAGCAGTACTTC	CASSPGTASYEQYF
13	-	-	TRBV12-3/TRBV12-4	TRBJ2-7	TGTGCCAGCAGTTTAAACAGAGCCTACGAGCAGTACTTC	CASSLNRAYEQYF
16	-	-	TRBV15	TRBJ1-4	TGTGCCACCAGCAGAGTTGAGGCAGCAACTAATGAAAAACTGTTTTTT	CATSRVEAATNEKLFF
16	-	-	TRBV7-2	TRBJ1-3	TGTGCCAGCAGCCCCGAACAGGGTCCCTCTGGAAACACCATATATTTT	CASSPEQGPSGNTIYF
15	-	TRBD2	TRBV5-4	TRBJ2-7	TGTGCCAGCAGCTTGGAAGCGGGGGCCGGGAACGAGCAGTACTTC	CASSLEAGAGNEQYF
13	-	-	TRBV6-5	TRBJ1-2	TGTGCCAGCAGCCCCTTGAGGGACTATGGCTACACCTTC	CASSPLRDYGYTF
18	-	-	TRBV2	TRBJ2-6	TGTGCCAGCAAACTAGAGACAGTTAAACCCTCTGGGGCCAACGTCCTGACTTTC	CASKLETVKPSGANVLTF
15	-	-	TRBV3-1/TRBV3-2	TRBJ2-5	TGTGCCAGCAGCCAATTGAGGGCGAGACAAGAGACCCAGTACTTC	CASSQLRARQETQYF
15	once	TRBD1	TRBV18	TRBJ1-4	TGTGCCAGCTCAACATCCGGGACAGGGCCTGAAAAACTGTTTTTT	CASSTSGTGPEKLFF
13	few	-	TRBV5-4	TRBJ2-1	TGTGCCAGCCAGATCCCGGGGGACAATGAGCAGTTCTTC	CASQIPGDNEQFF
16	-	TRBD2	TRBV19	TRBJ2-1	TGTGCCAGTAAGAGTTGGACTAGTGAATCCTACAATGAGCAGTTCTTC	CASKSWTSESYNEQFF
15	-	TRBD1	TRBV6-1	TRBJ2-7	TGTGCCAGCAGTGAATCGACAGGGGGAGGCTACGAGCAGTACTTC	CASSESTGGGYEQYF
13	-	-	TRBV18	TRBJ2-5	TGTGCCAGCTCACAGGGGCGGCAAGAGACCCAGTACTTC	CASSQGRQETQYF
15	-	-	TRBV28	TRBJ1-2	TGTGCCAGCAGCCTTCGGGGCGGACAATCGCTTGGCTACACCTTC	CASSLRGGQSLGYTF
14	-	TRBD1	TRBV3-1/TRBV3-2	TRBJ2-7	TGTGCCAGCAGCGAAGGACAGGGGAGCAGCGAGCAGTACTTC	CASSEGQGSSEQYF
14	-	-	TRBV10-1	TRBJ1-5	TGCGCCAGCAGTGAGTGTGGGGCCGTAGGGCCCCAGCATTTT	CASSECGAVGPQHF
14	few	-	TRBV9	TRBJ1-3	TGTGCCAGCAGCCCACGTCACTCTGGAAACACCATATATTTT	CASSPRHSGNTIYF
13	-	-	TRBV7-9	TRBJ2-7	TGTGCCAGCAGCTTAGCGGGACTCCCCGAGCAGTACTTC	CASSLAGLPEQYF
15	-	-	TRBV5-1	TRBJ2-7	TGCGCCAGCAGCTTGGATATGGACGGGGGCTACGAGCAGTACTTC	CASSLDMDGGYEQYF
15	-	-	TRBV18	TRBJ1-2	TGTGCCAGCTCACAAGGACAGCTGATCTCCTATGGCTACACCTTC	CASSQGQLISYGYTF
13	-	-	TRBV7-8	TRBJ2-7	TGTGCCAGCAGACACACAGAATCCTACGAGCAGTACTTC	CASRHTESYEQYF
16	once	-	TRBV7-6	TRBJ1-1	TGTGCCAGCAGCCCCCTAGGTGGACGGATGAACACTGAAGCTTTCTTT	CASSPLGGRMNTEAFF
16	-	TRBD1	TRBV18	TRBJ2-5	TGTGCCAGCTCACAAATCGGACAGGGGGACTTCGGGACCCAGTACTTC	CASSQIGQGDFGTQYF
16	-	-	TRBV18	TRBJ2-6	TGTGCCAGCTCACCACAGCTTGGCTCTGGGGCCAACGTCCTGACTTTC	CASSPQLGSGANVLTF
11	-	-	TRBV2	TRBJ1-4	TGTGCCAGCAGTGGGACGCGTAAACTGTTTTTT	CASSGTRKLFF
15	-	TRBD2	TRBV7-9	TRBJ2-5	TGTGCCAGCAGCTTATCTAGCGGGGGCCAAGAGACCCAGTACTTC	CASSLSSGGQETQYF
16	-	-	TRBV7-9	TRBJ1-2	TGTGCCAGCAGCCCCCAGGGGCGGTGGGGTTACTATGGCTACACCTTC	CASSPQGRWGYYGYTF
16	-	TRBD1	TRBV18	TRBJ1-6	TGTGCCAGCTCACCCCGACAGGGGGCTTTTTTTTCACCCCTCCACTTT	CASSPRQGAFFSPLHF
15	-	TRBD2	TRBV5-1	TRBJ2-5	TGCGCCAGCAGCCGGACTAGCGGGGAGGGAGAGACCCAGTACTTC	CASSRTSGEGETQYF
14	-	-	TRBV18	TRBJ1-1	TGTGCCAGCTCACCACCGGGGGGAGCCACTGAAGCTTTCTTT	CASSPPGGATEAFF
15	-	-	TRBV25-1	TRBJ1-1	TGTGCCAGCAGTGAATGGGAGGGTCCGAACACTGAAGCTTTCTTT	CASSEWEGPNTEAFF
15	-	-	TRBV28	TRBJ2-7	TGTGCCAGCACCCCGTCGGGGAGGAGCTCCTACGAGCAGTACTTC	CASTPSGRSSYEQYF
16	-	-	TRBV25-1	TRBJ2-2	TGTGCCAGCAGTGAATCCCTCGGGGTTGGGGCCGGGGAGCTGTTTTTT	CASSESLGVGAGELFF